Given below is one T cell receptor beta chain in context. The antigen remains unidentified. The data belong to a study of cytomegalovirus exposure and HLA in healthy donors. The study, taken as a whole, reports: Many donors carried some public TCRs, although rarity characterized most TCR sequences. Reports described diagnosis of cytomegalovirus status by the classifier as highly specific and sensitive. The tendency of first-cohort TCR clusters to co-occur in the roughly 130 validation repertoires emerged from a later analysis.

The method was immunoSEQ multiplex PCR; TCRdb's version includes in-frame clones alone and lacks a portion of them. This table has 120,000 or so clones, about 90% appearing once. Germline V gene lookup returns CDR1 SGHDT and CDR2 YYEEEE. This CDR3 contains 15 residues. The ends were cut back, 4 bases at V and 6 bases at J, with 20 bases in the middle. Sequencing used PBMCs. The V gene is TRBV5-6, the J gene TRBJ2-7; D ambiguous. The clonotype comes from a woman between 18 and 30 years old in good health and CMV-seronegative. As DNA, the CDR3 is TGTGCCAGCAGCCCTTTTTTGGGCAGAATGATCGAGCAGTACTTC. This sequence encodes CASSPFLGRMIEQYF.